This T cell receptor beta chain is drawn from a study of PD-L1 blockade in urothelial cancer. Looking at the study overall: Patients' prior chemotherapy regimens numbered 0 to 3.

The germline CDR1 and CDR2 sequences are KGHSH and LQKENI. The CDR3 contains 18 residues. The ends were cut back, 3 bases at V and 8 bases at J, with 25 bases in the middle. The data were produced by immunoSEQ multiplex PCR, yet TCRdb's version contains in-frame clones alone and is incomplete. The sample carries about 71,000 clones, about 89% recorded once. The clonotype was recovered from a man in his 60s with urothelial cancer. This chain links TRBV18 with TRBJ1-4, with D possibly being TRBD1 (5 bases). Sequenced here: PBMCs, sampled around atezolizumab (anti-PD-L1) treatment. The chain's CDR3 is CASSPGQSPTPGKEKLFF. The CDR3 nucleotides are TGTGCCAGCTCACCCGGGCAGTCACCGACACCAGGGAAAGAAAAACTGTTTTTT.